This is a list of T cell receptor beta chains from one sample in a study of blood T cell repertoires in COVID-19. This table comes from immunoSEQ multiplex PCR, and its TCRdb copy is limited to in-frame clones, with some not included. The sample yields 350,000 to 400,000 clones, approximately 90% seen once. The sample was PBMCs or T cells enriched from blood (not recorded which). The receptors originated from a young woman who had recovered from COVID-19. The CDR3 runs from the conserved cysteine through the conserved F or W. D genes are given only for firm matches. For some rows the clone size is stated as once, few or many, or as a class when expanded; others skip it.

d_call	j_call	v_call	clone_size	cdr3_nt	cdr3_aa
TRBD2	TRBJ2-1	TRBV6-4	.	TGTGCCAGCAGCTCCATAGCGGGGGGTTACAATGAGCAGTTCTTC	CASSSIAGGYNEQFF
.	TRBJ1-2	TRBV10-3	once	TGTGCCATCAGTGAGGGATTGGGGAGGACCTATGGCTACACCTTC	CAISEGLGRTYGYTF
TRBD1	TRBJ2-2	TRBV13	.	TGTGCCAGCAGCCCCCTGACAGGGGGGAACACCGGGGAGCTGTTTTTT	CASSPLTGGNTGELFF
.	TRBJ2-1	TRBV6-1	.	TGTGCCAGCAGTGAATCTGGCGGGGTCTACAATGAGCAGTTCTTC	CASSESGGVYNEQFF
.	TRBJ2-3	TRBV5-4	.	TGTGCCAGCAGCCCAGCAGGGATCTCCACAGATACGCAGTATTTT	CASSPAGISTDTQYF
TRBD1	TRBJ1-4	TRBV30	.	TGTGCCTGGAGTGCTGGCAGGGGGCGTGAAAAACTGTTTTTT	CAWSAGRGREKLFF
.	TRBJ1-2	TRBV6-2/TRBV6-3	.	TGTGCCAGCAGTTCATCGTCGGAGAAAGCTTATGGCTACACCTTC	CASSSSSEKAYGYTF
.	TRBJ1-5	TRBV2	.	TGTGCCAGTCAGACCAGGTGGGAGCCCGAGGGCAATCAGCCCCAGCATTTT	CASQTRWEPEGNQPQHF
TRBD2	TRBJ2-5	TRBV28	.	TGTGCCAGCAGTAGTCCTTTAGCGGGGGGGCAGGAGACCCAGTACTTC	CASSSPLAGGQETQYF
TRBD1	TRBJ1-2	TRBV5-4	once	TGTGCCAGCAGACCGGGACAGGGGATGACTAACTATGGCTACACCTTC	CASRPGQGMTNYGYTF
.	TRBJ2-7	TRBV18	once	TGTGCCAGCTCACCACCGGCGGGGAGTTACAACGAGCAGTACTTC	CASSPPAGSYNEQYF
TRBD1	TRBJ1-4	TRBV6-5	.	TGTGCCAGATGGGACAGGAGAAGGGAAAAACTGTTTTTT	CARWDRRREKLFF
.	TRBJ1-1	TRBV25-1	once	TGTGCCAGCAGTGAGTCTACTGAGAACACTGAAGCTTTCTTT	CASSESTENTEAFF
.	TRBJ2-5	TRBV4-2	.	TGTGCCAGCAGGCAGGGTGGCCAAGAGACCCAGTACTTC	CASRQGGQETQYF
TRBD1	TRBJ2-2	TRBV27	.	TGTGCCAGCAGTCCCCGGAAAGGAAGTACAGGGGGCCTGAACACCGGGGAGCTGTTTTTT	CASSPRKGSTGGLNTGELFF
TRBD1	TRBJ2-7	TRBV12-5	.	TGTGCTAGTGGTTCGAACAGGGGTAGCTACGAGCAGTACTTC	CASGSNRGSYEQYF
TRBD1	TRBJ1-2	TRBV5-1	.	TGCGCCAGCAGCCCAGGGACAGGGTCTCGCAGCTTCAACTATGGCTACACCTTC	CASSPGTGSRSFNYGYTF
TRBD1	TRBJ1-2	TRBV6-5	.	TGTGCCAGCAGTTACTTGACGCCGGTGGACAGGGTTGGCTACACCTTC	CASSYLTPVDRVGYTF
.	TRBJ2-5	TRBV10-3	once	TGTGCCACCTCCCGACAGAAAGAGACCCAGTACTTC	CATSRQKETQYF
TRBD2	TRBJ2-3	TRBV9	.	TGTGCCAGCAGCGTAGCTAGCGGGCTTTACACAGATACGCAGTATTTT	CASSVASGLYTDTQYF
TRBD1	TRBJ2-7	TRBV5-6	.	TGTGCCAGCAGTCAAACAGGGGACTACGAGCAGTACTTC	CASSQTGDYEQYF
TRBD1	TRBJ2-5	TRBV6-5	.	TGTGCCAGCAGGGGCCGGGGGACAGGTCAAGAGACCCAGTACTTC	CASRGRGTGQETQYF
.	TRBJ2-4	TRBV12-3/TRBV12-4	.	TGTGCCAGCCGTAATACAGGGAGCATTCAGTACTTC	CASRNTGSIQYF
.	TRBJ1-1	TRBV4-2	few	TGTGCCAGCAGCCAAGATCTAGAGGCTTTCTTT	CASSQDLEAFF
.	TRBJ1-3	TRBV6-5	.	TGTGCCAGCAGCCGCGGAGGAAACACCATATATTTT	CASSRGGNTIYF
.	TRBJ2-2	TRBV5-3	.	TGTGCCAGAAGCCGACACGAACAGGGTCTCTCGAACACCGGGGAGCTGTTTTTT	CARSRHEQGLSNTGELFF
.	TRBJ2-3	TRBV14	.	TGTGCCAGCAGCCAAGAAGGATCCTGGAGGGTAGAAGGCACAGATACGCAGTATTTT	CASSQEGSWRVEGTDTQYF
.	TRBJ1-5	TRBV13	.	TGTGCCAGCAGCTTAGGTCGGGGGAGCAATCAGCCCCAGCATTTT	CASSLGRGSNQPQHF